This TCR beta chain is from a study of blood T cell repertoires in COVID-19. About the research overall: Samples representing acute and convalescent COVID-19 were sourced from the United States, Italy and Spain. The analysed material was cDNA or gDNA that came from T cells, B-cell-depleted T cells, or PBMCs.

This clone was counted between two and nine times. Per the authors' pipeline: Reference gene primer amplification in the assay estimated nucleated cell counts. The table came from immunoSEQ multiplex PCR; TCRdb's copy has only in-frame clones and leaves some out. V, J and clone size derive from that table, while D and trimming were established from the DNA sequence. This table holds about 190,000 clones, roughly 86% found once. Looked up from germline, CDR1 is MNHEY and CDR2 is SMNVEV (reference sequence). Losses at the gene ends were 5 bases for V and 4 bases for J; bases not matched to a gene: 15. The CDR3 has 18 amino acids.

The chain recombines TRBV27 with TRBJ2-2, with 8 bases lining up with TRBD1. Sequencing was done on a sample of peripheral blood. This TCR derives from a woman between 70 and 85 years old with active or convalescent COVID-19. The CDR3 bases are TGTGCCAGCAGTCCAGGACAGGGCTCAAATAAGAGCACCGGGGAGCTGTTTTTT. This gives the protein CASSPGQGSNKSTGELFF.